The rows below give T cell receptor beta chains drawn from one sample of a study of T-cell reconstitution after alpha-beta-depleted transplantation in children. TCRdb reprocessed the PCR reads with MiXCR, giving one entry per CDR3 protein. The data contain around 370,000 distinct CDR3 sequences, about 16% of them singletons. The material sequenced was PBMCs, mostly from graft donor cells, taken 360 days after TCRalphabeta/CD19-depleted stem cell transplant. All receptors come from a male patient under 10 years old who had a stem cell transplant for acute lymphoblastic leukemia, so the T cells may come from the graft donor. Both conserved end residues are part of each CDR3. The order of the fields is D gene, J gene, V gene, clone size, CDR3 DNA, CDR3 protein. The D gene is left open where the match is weak. Only some rows state a clone size, as once, few, many or a class for expanded clones.

d_gene: -; j_gene: TRBJ1-1; v_gene: TRBV4-1; abundance: -; CDR3nt: TGCGCCAGCAGTCCCACAATGGCTATCGAAGCTTTCTTT; CDR3aa: CASSPTMAIEAFF
d_gene: -; j_gene: TRBJ1-5; v_gene: TRBV7-2; abundance: few; CDR3nt: TGTGCCAGCAGCTTAGTTCCGGGGTCTAATCAGCCCCAGCATTTT; CDR3aa: CASSLVPGSNQPQHF
d_gene: -; j_gene: TRBJ2-1; v_gene: TRBV28; abundance: -; CDR3nt: TGTGCCAGCGTTGAGGGAAGCTCCTACAATGAGCAGTTCTTC; CDR3aa: CASVEGSSYNEQFF
d_gene: -; j_gene: TRBJ1-3; v_gene: TRBV30; abundance: -; CDR3nt: TGTGCCTGGAGTGTCGGGCCAAACACCATATATTTT; CDR3aa: CAWSVGPNTIYF
d_gene: -; j_gene: TRBJ2-7; v_gene: TRBV11-2; abundance: -; CDR3nt: TGTGCCAGCAGCTTAGAATCGGGGTGGACTACTTCCGCTCTTCCATACGAGCAGTACTTC; CDR3aa: CASSLESGWTTSALPYEQYF
d_gene: -; j_gene: TRBJ2-5; v_gene: TRBV5-1; abundance: -; CDR3nt: TGCGCCAGCAGCCCAGGGGCCAGGCCCCTGTACCAAGAGACCCAGTACTTC; CDR3aa: CASSPGARPLYQETQYF
d_gene: -; j_gene: TRBJ2-5; v_gene: TRBV28; abundance: -; CDR3nt: TGTGCCAGCTCATCACTGAATAGGGAGACCCAGTACTTC; CDR3aa: CASSSLNRETQYF
d_gene: -; j_gene: TRBJ2-7; v_gene: TRBV30; abundance: -; CDR3nt: TGTGCCTGGAGTGGCTCGGATTCCTACGAGCAGTACTTC; CDR3aa: CAWSGSDSYEQYF
d_gene: -; j_gene: TRBJ2-1; v_gene: TRBV10-3; abundance: -; CDR3nt: TGTGCCATCAGTGGCTTGGCGAGCTCCTACAATGAGCAGTTCTTC; CDR3aa: CAISGLASSYNEQFF
d_gene: -; j_gene: TRBJ1-5; v_gene: TRBV28; abundance: -; CDR3nt: TGTGCCAGCAGTCGACAGATCAATCAGCCCCAGCATTTT; CDR3aa: CASSRQINQPQHF
d_gene: TRBD2; j_gene: TRBJ2-2; v_gene: TRBV29-1; abundance: -; CDR3nt: TGCAGCGTTGATGGCGGGAGAGCGAACACCGGGGAGCTGTTTTTT; CDR3aa: CSVDGGRANTGELFF
d_gene: -; j_gene: TRBJ2-5; v_gene: TRBV7-8; abundance: -; CDR3nt: TGTGCCAGCAGCTTAAGGGGACCCCAAGAGACCCAGTACTTC; CDR3aa: CASSLRGPQETQYF
d_gene: -; j_gene: TRBJ2-3; v_gene: TRBV5-1; abundance: -; CDR3nt: TGCGCCAGCAGCTTGCACGCCGGGACTAGCACAGATACGCAGTATTTT; CDR3aa: CASSLHAGTSTDTQYF
d_gene: -; j_gene: TRBJ2-5; v_gene: TRBV28; abundance: -; CDR3nt: TGTGCCAGCAGTTTGATCGTTGGAGAGACCCAGTACTTC; CDR3aa: CASSLIVGETQYF
d_gene: -; j_gene: TRBJ2-7; v_gene: TRBV2; abundance: -; CDR3nt: TGTGCCAGCAGTCTCACAAATCACGAGCAGTACTTC; CDR3aa: CASSLTNHEQYF
d_gene: TRBD1; j_gene: TRBJ2-7; v_gene: TRBV5-1; abundance: few; CDR3nt: TGCGCCAGCAGCTACCCTGGACAGGGCGGGCAGTACTTC; CDR3aa: CASSYPGQGGQYF
d_gene: -; j_gene: TRBJ1-5; v_gene: TRBV4-1; abundance: few; CDR3nt: TGCGCCAGCAGCCATCCTCCCCTCCGGGACAATCACTTGAAGAGGCAGCCCCAGCATTTT; CDR3aa: CASSHPPLRDNHLKRQPQHF